This T cell receptor (beta chain) was observed in a study of CD8 T cells in Susac syndrome. Study context: Sequenced Susac syndrome patients included 5 or 6 with clinically active disease and eight in remission. Study-level findings and limits: The relatively small number of individuals in the TCR sequencing and HLA analysis was acknowledged by the study.

With respect to this clonotype: Its matching antigen is unknown.

Germline V CDR1 and CDR2: MNHEY, SVGAGI. The V and J ends lost 9 bases and 8 bases respectively, with 16 bases between them. The CDR3 is 13 residues long. CD8+ and CD4+ T cells from blood underwent TCR beta sequencing. RNA totalling about 0.45 to 1 ug underwent reverse transcription with random hexamers. Using its own MiXCR run on the immunoSEQ multiplex PCR reads, TCRdb lists one record per CDR3 protein. The sample holds some 180,000 distinct CDR3 sequences, over 90% seen once. The genes are TRBV6-5 and TRBJ1-4; no reliable D call. The sequenced sample consisted of CD4+ T cells from PBMCs. The clonotype comes from a human donor with Susac syndrome. CDR3 sequence (DNA): TGTGCCAGTCAGTTACTGGGGTTAGAAAAACTGTTTTTT. Translation gives CASQLLGLEKLFF.